Below, one T cell receptor (beta chain) is given with its context. The clone's antigen remains unknown. The sample holds no much larger clone one base away, and base qualities are not on file. This sample is part of a study of CD8 T cells in Susac syndrome (dated by TCRdb to about 2019). For context, the study as a whole: Whether CD8+ T cell activation and differentiation in Susac syndrome was antigen driven was tested using repertoire sequencing. What the study reported, not specific to this receptor: The TCR sequencing and HLA analysis was acknowledged to have included a relatively small number of individuals.

Peripheral blood CD8+ and CD4+ T cells from healthy donors, Susac syndrome patients and multiple sclerosis patients were profiled using high-throughput TCR beta sequencing. The healthy donors served as controls matched for age and sex. Bulk CD8+ and CD4+ T cells were purified by magnetic negative isolation, whereas CD8+ TEMRA cells were enriched by FACS. Blood was drawn into EDTA tubes, processed within 24 hours, and PBMCs were isolated by density gradient centrifugation. PBMCs intended for TCR sequencing were cryopreserved in liquid nitrogen and thawed later in a water bath at 37 degrees C. The sorted or isolated CD4+, CD8+ and CD8+ TEMRA cells had a purity of 90% or higher. RNA was extracted using the RNeasy kit, and roughly 0.5 to 1 microgram was reverse transcribed with random hexamers. The immunoSEQ multiplex PCR assay, which covers 54 Vbeta and 13 Jbeta segments, was used to amplify TCR beta CDR3 regions. PCR amplification bias was corrected using a synthetic template baseline for primer optimization and computational correction. The original pipeline was this. Reads were annotated to V, D and J genes according to IMGT and were analyzed with immunoSEQ Analyzer, with only productive sequences retained. Clonality was computed as one minus Shannon entropy normalized by log2 of the number of productive unique sequences. For each patient and control, public and private clones were evaluated within the 100 most prevalent clones. Clones were defined as Susac-specific if absent from the healthy and MS cohorts, from over a thousand published viral clones and from other ImmuneACCESS disease sequences. Starting from the raw public reads, TCRdb applied fastp trimming at Q25, assembled clones with MiXCR and retained in-frame beta chains. Rows with a matching CDR3 protein are joined into one entry that keeps the most common DNA and genes. TCRdb assigned the V and J calls; the authors' analysis was not used. This sample lists 180,000 or so distinct CDR3 sequences; about 95% were detected once. In total, the top ten clones hold 0.08% to 0.11% of the sample.

The sequence derives from a human donor in good health. The sample comprised CD4+ T cells from PBMCs.

The CDR3 amino acid sequence is: CASSQDEGTGANVLTF. The base sequence is TGTGCCAGCAGCCAAGATGAAGGTACTGGGGCCAACGTCCTGACTTTC. The chain was built from TRBV3-1 and TRBJ2-6; the D segment cannot be called with confidence. CDR1 and CDR2 are drawn from the germline V gene (reference sequence): LGHDT, YNNKEL. Spanning cysteine to phenylalanine, the CDR3 consists of 16 amino acids. CDR3 DNA only is kept here, 48 bases in frame from base 1. The junction shows trimming of 0 bases on V and 2 bases on J, plus 8 bases between the germline ends.